These 8 T cell receptor beta chains share one sample of origin, sequenced in a study of identical twins. TCRdb independently ran MiXCR on the 5' RACE reads; one entry per CDR3 protein. Here the sample spans around 1.7 million distinct CDR3 sequences, about 32% being singletons. The sample taken for sequencing was cord blood. Source of these receptors: a newborn girl in good health.

The J gene is TRBJ1-6, the V gene TRBV24-1; perhaps TRBD1 as D (6 bases). Germline CDR1 KGHDR, CDR2 SFDVKD. The CDR3 extends over 16 amino acids. The V gene lost 4 bases and the J gene lost 8 bases, with 17 bases spanning the gap. The CDR3 DNA sequence: TGTGCCACCAGTGACTTCGGACAGACGAGGGATTCACCCCTCCACTTT. Protein product: CATSDFGQTRDSPLHF.

This clonotype turned up a few times. The junction departs from germline at one end; a sequencing error may be responsible. The V call is TRBV5-6, the J call TRBJ2-4; D may be TRBD2 (6 bases). This CDR3 spans 13 amino acids. In germline, CDR1 is SGHDT, CDR2 YYEEEE. CDR3 sequence reads: CAGSRLVENIQYF. The CDR3, as DNA: TGTGCCGGCAGCCGACTAGTTGAAAACATTCAGTACTTC.

This clonotype has just one count. The genes are TRBV11-1 and TRBJ2-7, with TRBD2 as a possible D gene (6 bases). This CDR3 has 15 residues. V was trimmed by 5 bases and J by 2 bases, leaving 16 bases between them. Germline values: CDR1 SGHAT, CDR2 FQDESV (reference sequence). In nucleotides, the CDR3 is TGTGCCAGCAGCGTTGGGGGAGCGGGCCCCTACGAGCAGTACTTC. Its protein product is CASSVGGAGPYEQYF.

This clonotype was detected a few times. The V call is TRBV27, the J call TRBJ1-1; D is possibly TRBD1 (6 bases). Germline values: CDR1 MNHEY, CDR2 SMNVEV (reference sequence). The V end lost 8 bases, the J end lost 3 bases, and 10 bases lay between the germline ends. The CDR3 runs 12 residues. The CDR3 spells CASRAGDTEAFF. In DNA form, the CDR3 reads TGTGCCAGCCGGGCAGGGGACACTGAAGCTTTCTTT.

This clonotype was seen more than once but under ten times. The rearrangement uses TRBV4-2 and TRBJ1-2; 7 bases line up with TRBD1. The germline V gene has CDR1 LGHNA and CDR2 YNFKEQ. This CDR3 region has 18 residues. The V and J ends lost 4 bases and 0 bases, in that order; junction bases with no gene match: 14. The CDR3: CASSLANLRDSPNYGYTF. CDR3 bases: TGTGCCAGCAGCCTAGCGAACCTTCGGGACAGCCCTAACTATGGCTACACCTTC.

The chain combines TRBV12-3 or TRBV12-4 with TRBJ2-5; weak D call: TRBD1 (5 bases). V was pared by 3 bases and J by 11 bases, with 16 bases between. The length of the CDR3 is 13 residues. Here the CDR3 DNA reads TGTGCCAGCAGTTTCGGCATGGACAATGAGCAGTACTTC. Its protein is CASSFGMDNEQYF.

The J gene is TRBJ2-7, the V gene TRBV5-1; D is unclear. V was trimmed by 0 bases and J by 12 bases, leaving 16 bases between them. CDR3 length: 13 residues. Germline CDR1 SGHRS, CDR2 YFSETQ. CDR3: CASSLDRQETRYF. The CDR3 nucleotides read TGCGCCAGCAGCTTGGATCGACAAGAGACCCGGTACTTC.

The chain carries TRBV7-6 and TRBJ2-3; a possible D gene is TRBD2 (6 bases). The CDR3 consists of 14 residues. Trimming cost V 5 bases and J 3 bases, with 12 bases left between them. Per the germline V gene, CDR1 is SGHVS and CDR2 is FNYEAQ. CDR3: CASSMTSRTDTQYF. The CDR3, as DNA: TGTGCCAGCAGCATGACTAGTAGGACAGATACGCAGTATTTT.